The 2 T cell receptor beta chains listed next were all sequenced from one sample in a study of vaccination and CD4 T cells after COVID-19. Cultured CD4+ T cells had their DNA profiled by the Oncomine TCR Beta short-read assay. In TCRdb, the PCR reads were re-called with MiXCR into one record per CDR3 protein. The sample lists approximately 6,000 distinct CDR3 sequences; roughly 70% were seen once. Treatment indicated: roughly 10-day PBMC culture with coronavirus spike peptide pools or control peptides (ViraFEST assay). These receptors are not linked to any known antigen. Sequencing was performed on CD4+ T cells from blood, cultured in vitro. Every receptor here comes from a human donor who had recovered from COVID-19.

The V gene is TRBV6-2 or TRBV6-3, the J gene TRBJ2-5; D is perhaps TRBD2 (5 bases). This CDR3 has 15 amino acids. Germline CDR1 and CDR2: MNHEY and SVGEGT. V shed 7 bases and J shed 1 base, with 16 bases lying between them. CDR3 amino acids: CASTSPGAVQETQYF. CDR3 sequence (DNA): TGTGCCAGCACCTCCCCAGGAGCGGTCCAAGAGACCCAGTACTTC.

The chain is built from TRBV6-1 and TRBJ2-7; 9 bases map to TRBD2. This CDR3 is 13 amino acids long. Germline V gene lookup returns CDR1 MNHNS and CDR2 SASEGT. V shed 7 bases and J 2 bases; nucleotides not matched to a gene: 3. The CDR3 spells CASTGLATYEQYF. CDR3 sequence (DNA): TGTGCCAGCACCGGACTAGCGACCTACGAGCAGTACTTC.